A selection of T cell receptor beta chains follows, all from one sample in a study of blood T cells in healthy people across ages. Each CDR3 protein gets one entry after TCRdb re-called the 5' RACE reads with MiXCR. In the table there are roughly 680,000 distinct CDR3 sequences, approximately 21% of which are singletons. Sequencing used blood. These receptor sequences come from a man in his 70s in good health. The CDR3 runs from the conserved cysteine through the conserved F or W. The order of the fields is CDR3 DNA, CDR3 protein, clone size, V gene, D gene, J gene. A D gene is named only where the DNA matches it firmly. Clone sizes are given selectively: once, few, many, or a class where the clone is expanded.

CDR3nt: TGCGCCAGCAGCTTGGGGGGCACGGGCACCGGGGAGCTGTTTTTT; CDR3aa: CASSLGGTGTGELFF; abundance: -; v_gene: TRBV5-1; d_gene: -; j_gene: TRBJ2-2
CDR3nt: TGCATGGTCCGACAGGGCCTTTCTAATGAAAAACTGTTTTTT; CDR3aa: CMVRQGLSNEKLFF; abundance: many; v_gene: TRBV20-1; d_gene: TRBD1; j_gene: TRBJ1-4
CDR3nt: TGTGCCATCAGAGGGGACAGTACCTACAATGAGCAGTTCTTC; CDR3aa: CAIRGDSTYNEQFF; abundance: few; v_gene: TRBV10-3; d_gene: TRBD1; j_gene: TRBJ2-1
CDR3nt: TGTGCCAGCAGTCCCCTGAAAGGGGGAGAGACCCAGTACTTC; CDR3aa: CASSPLKGGETQYF; abundance: -; v_gene: TRBV12-3/TRBV12-4; d_gene: -; j_gene: TRBJ2-5
CDR3nt: TGTGCCAGTTGGGCTGGTAATGAAAAACTGTTTTTT; CDR3aa: CASWAGNEKLFF; abundance: few; v_gene: TRBV25-1; d_gene: -; j_gene: TRBJ1-4
CDR3nt: TGCGCCAGCAGCGCGGACAGGGGAGGAGGAGATACGCAGTATTTT; CDR3aa: CASSADRGGGDTQYF; abundance: few; v_gene: TRBV5-1; d_gene: TRBD1; j_gene: TRBJ2-3
CDR3nt: TGTGCCACCAGTGAGACGGGACAGATCTACAATGAGCAGTTCTTC; CDR3aa: CATSETGQIYNEQFF; abundance: -; v_gene: TRBV24-1; d_gene: TRBD1; j_gene: TRBJ2-1
CDR3nt: TGTGCCAGCAGCCAAAGTCTAACATATACCTACGAGCAGTACTTC; CDR3aa: CASSQSLTYTYEQYF; abundance: -; v_gene: TRBV3-1; d_gene: -; j_gene: TRBJ2-7
CDR3nt: TGTGCCTGGAGTCCTCCCTCGGGGGGCATCTCTCAGCCCCAGCATTTT; CDR3aa: CAWSPPSGGISQPQHF; abundance: -; v_gene: TRBV30; d_gene: -; j_gene: TRBJ1-5
CDR3nt: TGTGCCAGCTCACTCGGACTAGCGGGGAGCTCCTACGAGCAGTACTTC; CDR3aa: CASSLGLAGSSYEQYF; abundance: few; v_gene: TRBV18; d_gene: TRBD2; j_gene: TRBJ2-7
CDR3nt: TGCAGTGCTAGAACACTAGCGGGAGTCAATGAGCAGTTCTTC; CDR3aa: CSARTLAGVNEQFF; abundance: -; v_gene: TRBV20-1; d_gene: TRBD2; j_gene: TRBJ2-1
CDR3nt: TGTGCCAGCACATACGGCCCCCAAGAGACCCAGTACTTC; CDR3aa: CASTYGPQETQYF; abundance: few; v_gene: TRBV2; d_gene: -; j_gene: TRBJ2-5
CDR3nt: TGCAGTGCTATCCAGAGGGACTCGAGGGGTAATGAGCAGTTCTTC; CDR3aa: CSAIQRDSRGNEQFF; abundance: -; v_gene: TRBV20-1; d_gene: -; j_gene: TRBJ2-1
CDR3nt: TGTGCCAGCAGTTACCAACGGCCGACAGGGTACCAAGAGACCCAGTACTTC; CDR3aa: CASSYQRPTGYQETQYF; abundance: many; v_gene: TRBV6-5; d_gene: TRBD1; j_gene: TRBJ2-5
CDR3nt: TGTGCCAGCAGTCCTAGCGGGAGATCCCCATACAATGAGCAGTTCTTC; CDR3aa: CASSPSGRSPYNEQFF; abundance: few; v_gene: TRBV12-3/TRBV12-4; d_gene: TRBD2; j_gene: TRBJ2-1
CDR3nt: TGCAGTGCTAGAGATAGTAGTTTCGGAGCTTTCTTT; CDR3aa: CSARDSSFGAFF; abundance: -; v_gene: TRBV20-1; d_gene: -; j_gene: TRBJ1-1
CDR3nt: TGTGCCAGCAGGCCACTAGCGGGGAGCTCCTACAATGAGCAGTTCTTC; CDR3aa: CASRPLAGSSYNEQFF; abundance: -; v_gene: TRBV12-3/TRBV12-4; d_gene: TRBD2; j_gene: TRBJ2-1
CDR3nt: TGTGCCAGCACCGCGGTCGGGGCCAACGTCCTGACTTTC; CDR3aa: CASTAVGANVLTF; abundance: many; v_gene: TRBV27; d_gene: -; j_gene: TRBJ2-6
CDR3nt: TGTGCCAGCAGCCAGTCGGACACAAATTTC; CDR3aa: CASSQSDTNF; abundance: few; v_gene: TRBV25-1; d_gene: -; j_gene: TRBJ2-7
CDR3nt: TGCGCCAGCAGCCCCCGGGAGCCACCTCAAGAGACTCAGTACTTC; CDR3aa: CASSPREPPQETQYF; abundance: once; v_gene: TRBV5-1; d_gene: -; j_gene: TRBJ2-5
CDR3nt: TGTGCGACAGCGTCTGGACTAGCGGGAGGATACACCGGGGAGCTGTTTTTT; CDR3aa: CATASGLAGGYTGELFF; abundance: few; v_gene: TRBV2; d_gene: TRBD2; j_gene: TRBJ2-2
CDR3nt: TGTGCTAGTGGTATCCGGGACCTAGGAGAAAAACTGTTTTTT; CDR3aa: CASGIRDLGEKLFF; abundance: -; v_gene: TRBV12-5; d_gene: -; j_gene: TRBJ1-4
CDR3nt: TGTGCCAGCAGTTACTCGTCCCCCGGACAGGGGCATTCACCCCTCCACTTT; CDR3aa: CASSYSSPGQGHSPLHF; abundance: -; v_gene: TRBV6-5; d_gene: TRBD1; j_gene: TRBJ1-6
CDR3nt: TGTGCCAGCAGCTTAAGGAGGGAGTCCTCCTACGAGCAGTACTTC; CDR3aa: CASSLRRESSYEQYF; abundance: many; v_gene: TRBV7-8; d_gene: -; j_gene: TRBJ2-7
CDR3nt: TGTGCCAGCTCACCGCTTTCTAGCACAGATACGCAGTATTTT; CDR3aa: CASSPLSSTDTQYF; abundance: few; v_gene: TRBV18; d_gene: -; j_gene: TRBJ2-3
CDR3nt: TGCAGCGTCTCCCCCGGGACCTTTAAGAAGACCCAGTACTTC; CDR3aa: CSVSPGTFKKTQYF; abundance: few; v_gene: TRBV29-1; d_gene: -; j_gene: TRBJ2-5
CDR3nt: TGTGCCACCAGGCTAGCGGGAGGCACAGATACGCAGTATTTT; CDR3aa: CATRLAGGTDTQYF; abundance: once; v_gene: TRBV24-1; d_gene: TRBD2; j_gene: TRBJ2-3
CDR3nt: TGTGCCAGCAGCCAGGGGGGCGGGAGCACAGCAGATACGCAGTATTTT; CDR3aa: CASSQGGGSTADTQYF; abundance: -; v_gene: TRBV11-2; d_gene: -; j_gene: TRBJ2-3
CDR3nt: TGTGCCAGCAGCTTGGATAGACAGGGGGCACCGAACACTGAAGCTTTCTTT; CDR3aa: CASSLDRQGAPNTEAFF; abundance: few; v_gene: TRBV7-8; d_gene: TRBD1; j_gene: TRBJ1-1
CDR3nt: TGTGCCAGCAGTCCAACACAGGGGGGGAAGACCCAGTACTTC; CDR3aa: CASSPTQGGKTQYF; abundance: few; v_gene: TRBV28; d_gene: -; j_gene: TRBJ2-5
CDR3nt: TGCGCCAGCAGCTTGGGAGGACAGGGCCCTCAAGAGACCCAGTACTTC; CDR3aa: CASSLGGQGPQETQYF; abundance: -; v_gene: TRBV5-1; d_gene: TRBD1; j_gene: TRBJ2-5
CDR3nt: TGTGCCAGCGGACCACAAACCGGGACAGGCTATTATGGCTACACCTTC; CDR3aa: CASGPQTGTGYYGYTF; abundance: few; v_gene: TRBV6-5; d_gene: TRBD1; j_gene: TRBJ1-2
CDR3nt: TGTGCCAGCAGGAGCGGACAGGACTACGAGCAGTACTTC; CDR3aa: CASRSGQDYEQYF; abundance: -; v_gene: TRBV6-1; d_gene: TRBD1; j_gene: TRBJ2-7
CDR3nt: TGTGCCAGCAGTGAAGCCGGGACTAGCGGGCCGAGGAGCAGGTTCTTC; CDR3aa: CASSEAGTSGPRSRFF; abundance: few; v_gene: TRBV6-1; d_gene: TRBD2; j_gene: TRBJ2-1
CDR3nt: TGTGCCAGCTCACCTACAGGGGAACGGCCCCAGCATTTT; CDR3aa: CASSPTGERPQHF; abundance: -; v_gene: TRBV18; d_gene: TRBD1; j_gene: TRBJ1-5
CDR3nt: TGTGCCAGCAGCTTGAGGGCCCAGGAGACCCAGTACTTC; CDR3aa: CASSLRAQETQYF; abundance: many; v_gene: TRBV5-6; d_gene: -; j_gene: TRBJ2-5
CDR3nt: TGTGCCATCAGTGGGACCAGGAACACCATATATTTT; CDR3aa: CAISGTRNTIYF; abundance: -; v_gene: TRBV10-3; d_gene: -; j_gene: TRBJ1-3
CDR3nt: TGTGCCAGCAGTTTGAGCAGGGCGGTAGATACGCAGTATTTT; CDR3aa: CASSLSRAVDTQYF; abundance: few; v_gene: TRBV27; d_gene: -; j_gene: TRBJ2-3
CDR3nt: TGCGCCAGCAGCTTGAGGGACAGGCTGAACACCGGGGAGCTGTTTTTT; CDR3aa: CASSLRDRLNTGELFF; abundance: few; v_gene: TRBV5-1; d_gene: TRBD1; j_gene: TRBJ2-2
CDR3nt: TGCAGTGCTAGAGTCCCAGGGTTGGATTCACCCCTCCACTTT; CDR3aa: CSARVPGLDSPLHF; abundance: -; v_gene: TRBV20-1; d_gene: -; j_gene: TRBJ1-6
CDR3nt: TGTGCCAGCAGCTTCCCCCAGGGTCGGGAGCAGTACTTC; CDR3aa: CASSFPQGREQYF; abundance: few; v_gene: TRBV7-8; d_gene: -; j_gene: TRBJ2-7
CDR3nt: TGTGCCAGCAGTTTTGGGAGTCCAACTAACTATGGCTACACCTTC; CDR3aa: CASSFGSPTNYGYTF; abundance: few; v_gene: TRBV28; d_gene: -; j_gene: TRBJ1-2
CDR3nt: TGTGCCAGCAGCGCCCAGTTGGGGACTCAAGAGACCCAGTACTTC; CDR3aa: CASSAQLGTQETQYF; abundance: few; v_gene: TRBV11-2; d_gene: -; j_gene: TRBJ2-5
CDR3nt: TGTGCCATCTCGCTCTTTGGACAGGGTCTAAGTTATGGCTACACCTTC; CDR3aa: CAISLFGQGLSYGYTF; abundance: many; v_gene: TRBV2; d_gene: TRBD1; j_gene: TRBJ1-2
CDR3nt: TGTGCCAGCAGGCAAACTAGCGGGCAAGATACGCAGTATTTT; CDR3aa: CASRQTSGQDTQYF; abundance: many; v_gene: TRBV7-9; d_gene: TRBD2; j_gene: TRBJ2-3
CDR3nt: TGTGCCAGCAGTTCGCCGGGACAGGGGCTGGATGAGCAGTTCTTC; CDR3aa: CASSSPGQGLDEQFF; abundance: -; v_gene: TRBV6-6; d_gene: TRBD1; j_gene: TRBJ2-1
CDR3nt: TGTGCCAGCAGTTACTCGAGTCGGGATTGGAGGGAGACCCAGTACTTC; CDR3aa: CASSYSSRDWRETQYF; abundance: -; v_gene: TRBV6-2/TRBV6-3; d_gene: -; j_gene: TRBJ2-5
CDR3nt: TGCGCCAGCAGCCAAGATCCGCTAGCGGGAGGGGGTTTCTTGGAGCAGTTCTTC; CDR3aa: CASSQDPLAGGGFLEQFF; abundance: few; v_gene: TRBV4-1; d_gene: TRBD2; j_gene: TRBJ2-1